Each of the 21 T cell receptor beta chains below was sequenced from the same sample in a study of shared clonotypes between healthy human individuals. Method: immunoSEQ multiplex PCR; TCRdb's copy keeps in-frame clones and lacks some. The sample gives about 2.1 million clones, over 85% of which show up once; less than 2% is in the top ten. Positively selected for CCR7, the CD45RO-negative cells used as naive CD8 cells excluded terminally differentiated effector memory CD45RA+ cells. The sample comprised naive CD8+ T cells from PBMCs. The origin of the receptors is a man between 18 and 35 years old in good health. Some clones in this sample may be carry-over from other donors' samples.

The chain employs TRBV27 and TRBJ2-2, with 7 bases lining up with TRBD2. The junction had 4 bases not matched to a gene; V was cut back by 3 bases and J by 6 bases. The CDR3 loop spans 14 amino acids. The V gene's germline CDR1 is MNHEY and CDR2 SMNVEV (reference sequence). The CDR3 sequence: CASSFLTSAGELFF. The CDR3 DNA follows: TGTGCCAGCAGTTTCCTAACTAGCGCCGGGGAGCTGTTTTTT.

V gene TRBV7-6 combines with J gene TRBJ2-7; D gene ambiguous. The CDR3 is 16 amino acids. From germline, CDR1 is SGHVS and CDR2 FNYEAQ. V gave up 0 bases and J gave up 7 bases, with 19 bases separating them. The CDR3 nucleotides read TGTGCCAGCAGCTTAGCTGACGAAGGCCCCCTTGGGGAGCAGTACTTC. Its translation is CASSLADEGPLGEQYF.

This rearrangement joins TRBV27 to TRBJ2-3; D gene unclear. The germline V and J ends were trimmed by 2 bases and 2 bases, with 8 bases remaining between them. Per germline, CDR1 MNHEY and CDR2 SMNVEV (reference sequence). The length of the CDR3 is 14 residues. The CDR3 DNA reads TGTGCCAGCAGTTTAGTGTATCACACAGATACGCAGTATTTT. It translates to CASSLVYHTDTQYF.

The gene calls are TRBV2 and TRBJ2-1, with no clear D. The germline V and J ends were trimmed by 3 bases and 5 bases, with 8 bases remaining between them. Germline-derived CDR1 and CDR2 are SNHLY and FYNNEI. The length of the CDR3 is 13 residues. The CDR3 region has the DNA TGTGCCAGCAGTGAGATTAGTCACAATGAGCAGTTCTTC. Amino acids: CASSEISHNEQFF. Based on the CDR3 plus reference TRBV2 and TRBJ2-1, the full variable domain is EPEVTQTPSHQVTQMGQEVILRCVPISNHLYFYWYRQILGQKVEFLVSFYNNEISEKSEIFDDQFSVERPDGSNFTLKIRSTKLEDSAMYFCASSEISHNEQFFGPGTRLTVL.

The CDR3 DNA follows: TGTGCCAGCAGAGCTGACGGGACAGTTTCCTACGAGCAGTACTTC. Translating gives CASRADGTVSYEQYF. This chain links TRBV27 with TRBJ2-7; 7 bases match TRBD1. With V trimmed by 6 bases and J by 1 base, 9 bases remained unmatched. The length of the CDR3 is 15 residues. CDR1 is MNHEY, CDR2 SMNVEV, per germline (reference sequence).

J is TRBJ1-2 and V is TRBV19; maybe TRBD1 (5 bases). Germline assignment: CDR1 LNHDA and CDR2 SQIVND (reference sequence). Trimming took 3 bases from V and 2 from J, leaving 16 bases between them. CDR3 length equals 16 residues. As DNA, the CDR3 is TGTGCCAGTAGTATCGGTATGGGCGCAGGGAACTATGGCTACACCTTC. Its protein is CASSIGMGAGNYGYTF. The full variable domain, with the rest looked up from reference TRBV19 and TRBJ1-2, is DGGITQSPKYLFRKEGQNVTLSCEQNLNHDAMYWYRQDPGQGLRLIYYSQIVNDFQKGDIAEGYSVSREKKESFPLTVTSAQKNPTAFYLCASSIGMGAGNYGYTFGSGTRLTVV.

The chain employs TRBV9 and TRBJ2-2; 9 bases match TRBD1. Germline loops: CDR1 SGDLS, CDR2 YYNGEE. The V gene end was trimmed by 5 bases and the J gene end by 4 bases; junction bases not matched to a gene: 9. The CDR3 consists of 16 residues. The CDR3 DNA reads as TGTGCCAGCAGTTTGGGGGACAGGGCGGGCACCGGGGAGCTGTTTTTT. This codes for CASSLGDRAGTGELFF.

The chain links TRBV27 to TRBJ2-5, with 11 bases identical to TRBD2. Trimming cost V 6 bases and J 4 bases; bases outside gene matches: 13. Germline CDR1 MNHEY, CDR2 SMNVEV (reference sequence). The CDR3 spans 17 residues. The CDR3 sequence is CASSDNPLAGVPETQYF. In DNA form, the CDR3 reads TGTGCCAGCAGCGACAATCCACTAGCGGGAGTGCCAGAGACCCAGTACTTC.

The J gene is TRBJ2-1, the V gene TRBV7-9; the D gene is possibly TRBD1 (6 bases). V dropped 6 bases and J dropped 1 base, with 10 bases sitting between them. The CDR3 has 14 amino acids. Germline V gene data show CDR1 as SEHNR and CDR2 as FQNEAQ (reference sequence). The DNA for the CDR3 is TGTGCCAGCAGATCTACAGGGTCCTACAATGAGCAGTTCTTC. Its translation: CASRSTGSYNEQFF.

The J gene is TRBJ2-7, the V gene TRBV27; D uncertain. V was pared by 6 bases and J by 4 bases, with 19 bases between. This CDR3 contains 15 residues. The germline CDR1 and CDR2 sequences are MNHEY and SMNVEV (reference sequence). As DNA, the CDR3 is TGTGCCAGCAGCTCCCTCCTCTCGCGGAGATACGAGCAGTACTTC. It is translated as CASSSLLSRRYEQYF.

The chain joins TRBV28 to TRBJ2-7; D perhaps matches TRBD1 (5 bases). CDR1 and CDR2 (germline): MDHEN, SYDVKM. This CDR3 has 11 residues. The ends were cut back, 10 bases at V and 3 bases at J, with 10 bases in the middle. The CDR3 DNA follows: TGTGCCACCCAGGGTCACTACGAGCAGTACTTC. It is translated as CATQGHYEQYF.

This chain uses TRBV11-2 with TRBJ2-3; D is unclear. Per the germline V gene, CDR1 is SGHAT and CDR2 is FQNNGV. The CDR3 contains 16 residues. With 0 bases removed from V and 2 bases from J, the gap between germline ends came to 12 bases. This chain's CDR3 is CASSLDLQTPTDTQYF. The CDR3 DNA reads as TGTGCCAGCAGCTTAGATCTTCAGACTCCCACAGATACGCAGTATTTT.

The chain recombines TRBV27 with TRBJ2-7, with D unresolved. V was trimmed by 3 bases and J by 6 bases, leaving 15 bases between them. CDR1 and CDR2 (germline): MNHEY, SMNVEV (reference sequence). The CDR3 is made up of 14 amino acids. CDR3 DNA sequence: TGTGCCAGCAGTTTGGTCGGGTCCCCGGCCGAGCAGTACTTC. As protein: CASSLVGSPAEQYF.

The V call is TRBV4-1, the J call TRBJ2-7; tentatively, D is TRBD2 (6 bases). V was trimmed by 3 bases and J by 4 bases, leaving 25 bases between them. Germline CDR1 reads MGHRA; CDR2 reads YSYEKL. This CDR3 has 18 residues. CDR3 bases: TGCGCCAGCAGCCACCAGATGCGTTCGGGAGCCCAAAGTTACGAGCAGTACTTC. Its translation is CASSHQMRSGAQSYEQYF.

The rearrangement joins TRBV9 to TRBJ2-5; 14 bases line up with TRBD2. The CDR3 extends over 17 amino acids. Germline assignment: CDR1 SGDLS and CDR2 YYNGEE. The V and J ends lost 3 bases and 5 bases, in that order; junction bases with no gene match: 9. The CDR3 sequence: CASSGPTSGRAWETQYF. CDR3 sequence (DNA): TGTGCCAGCAGCGGGCCGACTAGCGGGAGGGCCTGGGAGACCCAGTACTTC. The variable domain in full, completed from reference TRBV9 and TRBJ2-5, reads DSGVTQTPKHLITATGQRVTLRCSPRSGDLSVYWYQQSLDQGLQFLIQYYNGEERAKGNILERFSAQQFPDLHSELNLSSLELGDSALYFCASSGPTSGRAWETQYFGPGTRLLVL.

V and J are TRBV9 and TRBJ1-2; no clear D gene. V lost 3 bases to trimming and J lost 8 bases, with 17 bases between them. Germline CDR1 and CDR2: SGDLS and YYNGEE. The CDR3 covers 14 residues. CDR3 in DNA: TGTGCCAGCAGCGCCCCCGCCGGGCCGTCGGGCTACACCTTC. Encoded protein: CASSAPAGPSGYTF.

V is TRBV4-1 and J is TRBJ2-7; 9 bases line up with TRBD1. V was pared by 4 bases and J by 2 bases, with 18 bases of the junction left unmatched. The CDR3 totals 19 residues. Germline lookup yields CDR1 MGHRA and CDR2 YSYEKL. The CDR3 region has the DNA TGCGCCAGCAGCCTCCGAGGAGGGGCGGGGAGGGACAGGGCCTACGAGCAGTACTTC. This encodes CASSLRGGAGRDRAYEQYF.

The CDR3 DNA reads as TGTGCCAGCAGTGTTCTAGCAGCTTCTAGCACAGATACGCAGTATTTT. Translating it yields CASSVLAASSTDTQYF. This sequence joins TRBV6-1 and TRBJ2-3; possibly TRBD2 for D (5 bases). Germline CDR1 reads MNHNS; CDR2 reads SASEGT. With 4 bases removed from V and 0 bases from J, the gap between germline ends came to 14 bases. The CDR3 consists of 16 residues.

The gene calls are TRBV15 and TRBJ1-3; D is unresolved. Per germline, CDR1 LNHNV and CDR2 YYDKDF (reference sequence). V gave up 0 bases and J gave up 4 bases, with 10 bases separating them. CDR3 length: 15 residues. In DNA, the CDR3 is TGTGCCACCAGCAGAGATGCAGGTCCCGGAAACACCATATATTTT. This codes for CATSRDAGPGNTIYF.

In the case of this clone: Other DNA sequences from this sample encode an identical CDR3 as well. The chain carries TRBV7-2 and TRBJ2-7; 8 bases fit TRBD1. CDR3 length: 14 residues. The germline V gene encodes CDR1 SGHTA and CDR2 FQGNSA. V lost 5 bases to trimming and J lost 1 base; unmatched junction nucleotides: 4. The CDR3 region has the DNA TGTGCCAGCAGCCCCCGACAGGGGTCCTACGAGCAGTACTTC. Encoded protein: CASSPRQGSYEQYF.

This sequence joins TRBV28 and TRBJ2-2, with 7 bases fitting TRBD1. The CDR3 is 18 amino acids. After removal of 4 bases from V and 0 bases from J, the junction contained 11 bases not matched to a gene. Germline assignment: CDR1 MDHEN and CDR2 SYDVKM. The CDR3 DNA reads as TGTGCCAGCAGTTCACCGATCCGGGACAGCTCGAACACCGGGGAGCTGTTTTTT. It codes for CASSSPIRDSSNTGELFF. Together with reference TRBV28 and TRBJ2-2, the CDR3 gives the full variable domain: DVKVTQSSRYLVKRTGEKVFLECVQDMDHENMFWYRQDPGLGLRLIYFSYDVKMKEKGDIPEGYSVSREKKERFSLILESASTNQTSMYLCASSSPIRDSSNTGELFFGEGSRLTVL.